These 14 T cell receptor beta chains share one sample of origin, sequenced in a study of shared clonotypes between healthy human individuals. Produced via immunoSEQ multiplex PCR; TCRdb's table is partial and in-frame only. The sample consists of about 2 million clones, roughly 94% of them appearing once. Sequenced material: naive CD4+ T cells sorted from blood. This sample's subset: CD45RA+ positively selected. The receptors originated from a man aged 18-30 years in good health.

A word on this clone: This sample includes further DNA sequences coding for the same CDR3. The chain links TRBV9 to TRBJ2-3; 11 bases align to TRBD2. The CDR3 covers 15 residues. CDR1 SGDLS and CDR2 YYNGEE come from the germline V gene. Trimming at V came to 3 bases and at J to 5 bases, leaving 5 bases not matched to a gene. The CDR3 is CASSALAGAGDTQYF. The DNA for the CDR3 is TGTGCCAGCAGCGCACTAGCGGGGGCGGGAGATACGCAGTATTTT.

This chain joins TRBV11-2 and TRBJ1-3; the D gene is possibly TRBD1 (5 bases). V shed 5 bases and J shed 4 bases, with 15 bases lying between them. Germline V lookup: CDR1 SGHAT, CDR2 FQNNGV. The CDR3 sequence is 15 residues long. For the CDR3, the DNA is TGTGCCAGCAGCCCCTATGGGGGTACGGGAAACACCATATATTTT. It codes for CASSPYGGTGNTIYF. The complete variable domain, with remaining parts taken from reference TRBV11-2 and TRBJ1-3, reads EAGVAQSPRYKIIEKRQSVAFWCNPISGHATLYWYQQILGQGPKLLIQFQNNGVVDDSQLPKDRFSAERLKGVDSTLKIQPAKLEDSAVYLCASSPYGGTGNTIYFGEGSWLTVV.

V is TRBV11-3 and J is TRBJ2-2, with D unclear. The CDR3 loop spans 13 amino acids. With 5 bases removed from V and 6 bases from J, the gap between germline ends came to 10 bases. CDR1 and CDR2 from the germline V gene are SGHNT and YENEEA. The CDR3 coding sequence is TGTGCCAGCAGCCCGACGCAATCCGGGGAGCTGTTTTTT. Translating it yields CASSPTQSGELFF.

J is TRBJ1-5 and V is TRBV6-4; 7 nucleotides line up with TRBD1. Trimming cost V 5 bases and J 7 bases; bases outside gene matches: 5. In germline, CDR1 is MRHNA, CDR2 SNTAGT. This CDR3 spans 13 amino acids. The CDR3, as DNA: TGTGCCAGCAGTAATAACAGGGGCCAGCCCCAGCATTTT. This translates into CASSNNRGQPQHF.

The J gene is TRBJ1-6, the V gene TRBV2; 8 bases align to TRBD1. The CDR3 consists of 13 residues. Trimming took 3 bases from V and 11 from J; bases not matched to a gene: 3. The germline V gene has CDR1 SNHLY and CDR2 FYNNEI. CDR3 sequence reads: CASSETGVTPLHF. Here the CDR3 DNA reads TGTGCCAGCAGTGAGACAGGGGTAACACCCCTCCACTTT.

V and J are TRBV9 and TRBJ2-2; 8 bases align to TRBD1. Trimming took 5 bases from V and 3 from J; bases not matched to a gene: 6. Germline CDR1 is SGDLS and CDR2 is YYNGEE. The CDR3 covers 15 residues. Written as DNA, the CDR3 is TGTGCCAGCAGTGACGACAGGGGAGACACCGGGGAGCTGTTTTTT. It translates to CASSDDRGDTGELFF.

V gene TRBV5-1 combines with J gene TRBJ2-7; maybe TRBD1 (5 bases). Between the trimmed V and J ends, which lost 1 base and 1 base, there was a span of 15 bases. Germline CDR1 and CDR2: SGHRS and YFSETQ. The CDR3 is made up of 16 amino acids. The CDR3 loop reads CASSLISRQGSYEQYF. DNA for the CDR3: TGCGCCAGCAGCTTGATTTCGAGGCAGGGATCCTACGAGCAGTACTTC.

Regarding this clone: Other nucleotide sequences in the sample specify the same CDR3. This sequence joins TRBV27 and TRBJ1-2, with a weak D call TRBD1 (5 bases). This CDR3 region has 12 residues. CDR1 is MNHEY, CDR2 SMNVEV, per germline (reference sequence). Trimming stripped 5 bases from V and 6 bases from J, with 10 bases between. The CDR3 nucleotides are TGTGCCAGCAGTCTCCAGGGAGATGGCTACACCTTC. Translating it yields CASSLQGDGYTF.

The chain uses TRBV7-2 and TRBJ2-3; the match to TRBD2 covers 13 bases. Germline V lookup: CDR1 SGHTA, CDR2 FQGNSA. J was trimmed by 5 bases and V by 5 bases; bases with no gene match: 4. The CDR3 covers 15 residues. The CDR3 sequence: CASSPGLAGIDTQYF. Written as DNA, the CDR3 is TGTGCCAGCAGCCCGGGACTAGCGGGAATAGATACGCAGTATTTT.

The chain employs TRBV11-2 and TRBJ1-1, with 8 bases that match TRBD1. The V segment lost 5 bases and the J segment 6 bases; nucleotides outside the gene matches: 5. CDR3 length equals 13 residues. CDR1 is SGHAT, CDR2 FQNNGV, per germline. The CDR3 sequence: CASSADRGSEAFF. The CDR3 DNA reads TGTGCCAGCAGCGCCGACAGGGGATCTGAAGCTTTCTTT. The variable domain in full, with the rest retrieved from reference TRBV11-2 and TRBJ1-1, is EAGVAQSPRYKIIEKRQSVAFWCNPISGHATLYWYQQILGQGPKLLIQFQNNGVVDDSQLPKDRFSAERLKGVDSTLKIQPAKLEDSAVYLCASSADRGSEAFFGQGTRLTVV.

The J gene is TRBJ1-2, the V gene TRBV18; 7 bases align to TRBD1. The germline CDR1 and CDR2 sequences are KGHSH and LQKENI. J was trimmed by 0 bases and V by 3 bases; bases with no gene match: 4. This CDR3 contains 15 residues. DNA for the CDR3: TGTGCCAGCTCACCGGGACAGTCGTCTAACTATGGCTACACCTTC. Protein: CASSPGQSSNYGYTF.

The chain joins TRBV7-5 to TRBJ1-2. TRBV7-5 represents a pseudogene. The CDR3 consists of 14 residues. CDR3 coding DNA: TGTGCCAGAAGCTTGGGAGGTCGGCACTATGGCTACACCTTC. Protein sequence: CARSLGGRHYGYTF.

The rearrangement uses TRBV6-6 and TRBJ2-1; 7 bases align to TRBD2. The V gene's germline CDR1 is MNHNY and CDR2 SVGAGI (reference sequence). Trimming took 8 bases from V and 7 from J; bases not matched to a gene: 17. The CDR3 contains 16 residues. The DNA for the CDR3 is TGTGCCAGCTCCCCTGGGGGTAGCGGGCTCAAAAATGAGCAGTTCTTC. It yields the protein CASSPGGSGLKNEQFF.

The CDR3 here is CASSYTTPGPGYEQYF. CDR3 DNA sequence: TGTGCCAGCAGCTATACTACCCCAGGTCCAGGTTACGAGCAGTACTTC. This chain uses TRBV5-5 with TRBJ2-7; D is unresolved. The CDR3 loop spans 16 amino acids. The germline V gene encodes CDR1 SGHKS and CDR2 YYEKEE (reference sequence). Between the trimmed V and J ends, which lost 3 bases and 4 bases, there was a span of 20 bases.